A selection of T cell receptor beta chains follows, all from one sample in a study of spatial heterogeneity in lung cancer. Via MiXCR, TCRdb re-called the 5' RACE reads, giving one row per CDR3 protein. The data show approximately 52,000 distinct CDR3 sequences, around 7% seen once. The material was PBMCs, obtained at surgery. All receptors come from a female donor with early-stage non-small cell lung cancer. CDR3s include the opening cysteine and the closing phenylalanine or tryptophan. The D gene is left open where the match is weak. Size is omitted from some rows. Given values are once, few, many or a class for expanded clones.

len	abundance	v_gene	j_gene	d_gene	CDR3nt	CDR3aa
14	many	TRBV7-2	TRBJ2-2	NA	TGTGCCAGCAGCTTGCCCCCACACACCGGGGAGCTGTTTTTT	CASSLPPHTGELFF
18	many	TRBV4-1	TRBJ2-2	NA	TGCGCCAGCAGCCATCGTCGCTCGACCGGGCCTAACACCGGGGAGCTGTTTTTT	CASSHRRSTGPNTGELFF
16	many	TRBV7-2	TRBJ2-1	NA	TGTGCCAGCAGCTTAGGAAACTACCGAGTGAGGAGTGAGCAGTTCTTC	CASSLGNYRVRSEQFF
12	many	TRBV7-9	TRBJ2-3	NA	TGTGCCAGCAGGCGAGGCACAGATACGCAGTATTTT	CASRRGTDTQYF
13	many	TRBV2	TRBJ2-4	NA	TGTGCCAGCAGTGAAGGGTTTGAAGACAAGACCTTTTTC	CASSEGFEDKTFF
12	many	TRBV11-2	TRBJ1-6	NA	TGTGCCAGCAGCCCCATGCATTCACCCCTCCACTTT	CASSPMHSPLHF
12	many	TRBV28	TRBJ1-5	NA	TGTGCCAGCAGTTTAGGGTTTGGGCCCCAGCATTTT	CASSLGFGPQHF
14	NA	TRBV5-1	TRBJ1-1	TRBD1	TGCGCCAGCAGCTTACGACAGGGGGCGACTGAAGCTTTCTTT	CASSLRQGATEAFF
12	NA	TRBV28	TRBJ1-2	NA	TGTGCCAGCTCGGACGGGAGAGGTGGCTACACCTTC	CASSDGRGGYTF
13	many	TRBV12-3/TRBV12-4	TRBJ1-5	NA	TGTGCCAGCAGTTTAACTGGGACACTAGCCCAGCATTTT	CASSLTGTLAQHF
17	NA	TRBV7-8	TRBJ2-5	TRBD2	TGTGCCAGCAGCCCGCCCCTACGGACTAGCAGGAGAGAGACCCAGTACTTC	CASSPPLRTSRRETQYF
15	few	TRBV9	TRBJ2-3	NA	TGTGCCAGCAGCCCTCTTTCGGGATTCACAGATACGCAGTATTTT	CASSPLSGFTDTQYF
16	many	TRBV7-9	TRBJ1-4	NA	TGTGCCAGCAGCTTAGCGCGTGGAGTCGGAGGTGAAAAACTGTTTTTT	CASSLARGVGGEKLFF
13	few	TRBV7-8	TRBJ2-5	NA	TGTGCCAGCAGCTTTACTTACCAAGAGACCCAGTACTTC	CASSFTYQETQYF
13	many	TRBV6-5	TRBJ2-5	NA	TGTGCCAGCAGACCATTTCGGGGGAAGACCCAGTACTTC	CASRPFRGKTQYF
17	few	TRBV7-8	TRBJ1-1	TRBD1	TGTGCCAGCAGCTTAACTAGTCCAGGGACAGGGAACACTGAAGCTTTCTTT	CASSLTSPGTGNTEAFF
13	NA	TRBV5-1	TRBJ2-1	NA	TGCGCCAGCAGCTCGCCGGTCTACAATGAGCAGTTCTTC	CASSSPVYNEQFF
12	many	TRBV25-1	TRBJ2-7	NA	TGTGCCAGCAGTGAACAAGGCTACGAGCAGTACTTC	CASSEQGYEQYF
15	NA	TRBV7-2	TRBJ2-1	NA	TGTGCCAGCAGCTTGGAAAGGGGATCCTACAATGAGCAGTTCTTC	CASSLERGSYNEQFF
16	many	TRBV28	TRBJ1-2	NA	TGTGCCAGCAGTTTAATTGTTTTTGGGGGAAACTATGGCTACACCTTC	CASSLIVFGGNYGYTF
14	many	TRBV7-9	TRBJ1-6	TRBD1	TGTGCCAGCAGCTCCAAACAGGGGCTTCGAACCCTCCACTTT	CASSSKQGLRTLHF
15	many	TRBV12-3/TRBV12-4	TRBJ1-6	NA	TGTGCCAGCAGTGCCGTAGGACCCCCCGAGTCTCCCCTCCACTTT	CASSAVGPPESPLHF
15	many	TRBV20-1	TRBJ2-1	NA	TGCAGTGCTAGAAAGCGGACGAGCTCCTACAATGAGCAGTTCTTC	CSARKRTSSYNEQFF
14	many	TRBV5-1	TRBJ2-5	NA	TGCGCCAGCAGCATTGATACAGGCCAAGAGACCCAGTACTTC	CASSIDTGQETQYF
14	many	TRBV11-2	TRBJ2-1	NA	TGTGCCAGCAGCCTAGGGGGCTCCTACAATGAGCAGTTCTTC	CASSLGGSYNEQFF
16	many	TRBV20-1	TRBJ2-3	TRBD2	TGCAGTGCTAGTGGCGGGGGGGCTGGTCGCACAGATACGCAGTATTTT	CSASGGGAGRTDTQYF
12	NA	TRBV2	TRBJ2-7	NA	TGTGCCAGCAAGGAGGAGTTCCGAACCCAGTACTTC	CASKEEFRTQYF
13	NA	TRBV7-2	TRBJ2-3	NA	TGTGCCAGCAGCTCCGGGTCTAGCGATTTGAAGTATTTT	CASSSGSSDLKYF
12	many	TRBV28	TRBJ2-5	TRBD1	TGTGCCAGCAGCACGGACAGGGAGACCCAGTACTTC	CASSTDRETQYF
15	many	TRBV20-1	TRBJ2-2	NA	TGCAGTGCTAGAAGGGGCGTCTACGGGACCGGGGAGCTGTTTTTT	CSARRGVYGTGELFF
13	many	TRBV29-1	TRBJ2-3	NA	TGCAGCGTTGACAGGGATTTCACAGATACGCAGTATTTT	CSVDRDFTDTQYF
14	many	TRBV4-3	TRBJ1-1	NA	TGCGCCAGCAGCCAAGATTTAGCGAACACTGAAGCTTTCTTT	CASSQDLANTEAFF
14	many	TRBV7-8	TRBJ1-5	NA	TGTGCCAGCAGCTTAGACTCCGGTAATCAGCCCCAGCATTTT	CASSLDSGNQPQHF
15	many	TRBV28	TRBJ2-3	TRBD2	TGTGCCAGCAACGGACAGCGGGGGTGGCCAGATACGCAGTATTTT	CASNGQRGWPDTQYF
14	NA	TRBV12-3/TRBV12-4	TRBJ1-1	NA	TGTGCCAGCAGCACGACAGGCACGATGGCTGAAGCTTTCTTT	CASSTTGTMAEAFF
18	few	TRBV5-1	TRBJ2-4	NA	TGCGCCAGCAGCTTTTGGCAGGGCCAAAGGATGACCAAAAACATTCAGTACTTC	CASSFWQGQRMTKNIQYF
13	NA	TRBV29-1	TRBJ2-1	TRBD1	TGCAGCGTCGGGACAGCCAGATACAATGAGCAGTTCTTC	CSVGTARYNEQFF
12	few	TRBV7-9	TRBJ2-7	NA	TGTGCCAGCAGCAGTGTTGGTTCGGAGCAGTACTTC	CASSSVGSEQYF
14	many	TRBV7-9	TRBJ2-7	NA	TGTGCCAGCAGCCCACCGGACAGCCAATACGAGCAGTACTTC	CASSPPDSQYEQYF
16	few	TRBV5-4	TRBJ2-3	NA	TGTGCCAGCCACGGTTGGGGCCGAATGAGCACAGATACGCAGTATTTT	CASHGWGRMSTDTQYF
12	many	TRBV2	TRBJ2-7	NA	TGTGCCAGCAGTGGCCGCCGGTACGAGCAGTACTTC	CASSGRRYEQYF
14	NA	TRBV5-1	TRBJ2-2	NA	TGCGCCAGCAGCTTTGGTAGCGTCACCGGGGAGCTGTTTTTT	CASSFGSVTGELFF
13	many	TRBV6-1	TRBJ1-2	NA	TGTGCCATAGTCCCCGAGCTCGGCTATGGCTACACCTTC	CAIVPELGYGYTF
14	few	TRBV20-1	TRBJ1-1	NA	TGCAGTGCCAGGTTGGGAGGGATGAACACTGAAGCTTTCTTT	CSARLGGMNTEAFF
15	few	TRBV20-1	TRBJ1-1	TRBD1	TGCAGTGCTAGAAGCAGACACAGGGGTGGGACTGAAGCTTTCTTT	CSARSRHRGGTEAFF
14	many	TRBV28	TRBJ1-5	NA	TGTGCCAGCAGTTTATCAGGGGTTAATCAGCCCCAGCATTTT	CASSLSGVNQPQHF
11	NA	TRBV2	TRBJ2-4	NA	TGTGCCAGCACAGCCAAAAACATTCAGTACTTC	CASTAKNIQYF
13	many	TRBV29-1	TRBJ1-6	NA	TGCAGCGTTGCCAAGGATTTGAATTCACCCCTCCACTTT	CSVAKDLNSPLHF
15	many	TRBV7-6	TRBJ2-5	TRBD2	TGTGCCAGCAGCGCCGGACCGGGGGGGCAAGAGACCCAGTACTTC	CASSAGPGGQETQYF
13	many	TRBV3-1	TRBJ2-1	NA	TGTGCCAGCAGCCAAGAACTCGACAATGAGCAGTTCTTC	CASSQELDNEQFF
14	many	TRBV28	TRBJ2-3	NA	TGTGCCAGCAGTTGGGGTGCTAGCACAGATACGCAGTATTTT	CASSWGASTDTQYF
14	many	TRBV7-2	TRBJ2-7	TRBD1	TGTGCCAGCAGCCAGGGGACAGGGACCTACGAGCAGTACTTC	CASSQGTGTYEQYF
15	many	TRBV9	TRBJ2-7	TRBD1	TGTGCCAGCAGCGTAATGGGGACAGGGACCTACGAGCAGTACTTC	CASSVMGTGTYEQYF
12	medium-sized	TRBV28	TRBJ2-7	NA	TGTGCCAGCAGCCCACCTCCAGGCCGGCAGTACTTC	CASSPPPGRQYF